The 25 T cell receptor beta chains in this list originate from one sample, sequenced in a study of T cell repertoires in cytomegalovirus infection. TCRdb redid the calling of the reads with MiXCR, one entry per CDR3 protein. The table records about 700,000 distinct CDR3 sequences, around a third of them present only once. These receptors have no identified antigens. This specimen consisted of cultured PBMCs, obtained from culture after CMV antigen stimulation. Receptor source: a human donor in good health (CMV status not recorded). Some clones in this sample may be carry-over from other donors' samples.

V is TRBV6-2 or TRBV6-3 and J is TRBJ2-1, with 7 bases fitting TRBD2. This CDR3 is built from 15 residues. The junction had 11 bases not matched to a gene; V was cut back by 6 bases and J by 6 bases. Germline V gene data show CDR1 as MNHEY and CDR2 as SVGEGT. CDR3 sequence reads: CASSSMRERLNEQFF. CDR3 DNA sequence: TGTGCCAGCAGCTCCATGCGGGAGAGGCTCAATGAGCAGTTCTTC.

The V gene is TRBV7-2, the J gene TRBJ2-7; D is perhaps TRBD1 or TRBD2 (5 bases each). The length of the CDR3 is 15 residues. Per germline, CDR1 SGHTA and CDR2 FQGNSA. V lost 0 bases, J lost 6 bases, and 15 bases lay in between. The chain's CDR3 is CASSLAGTHLFEQYF. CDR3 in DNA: TGTGCCAGCAGCTTAGCCGGGACCCACCTTTTCGAGCAGTACTTC.

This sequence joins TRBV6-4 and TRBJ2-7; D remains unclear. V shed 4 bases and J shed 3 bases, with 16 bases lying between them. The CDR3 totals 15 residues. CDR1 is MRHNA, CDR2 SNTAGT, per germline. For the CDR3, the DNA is TGTGCCAGCAGTGCGACTCATCCCCCCAGCTACGAGCAGTACTTC. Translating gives CASSATHPPSYEQYF.

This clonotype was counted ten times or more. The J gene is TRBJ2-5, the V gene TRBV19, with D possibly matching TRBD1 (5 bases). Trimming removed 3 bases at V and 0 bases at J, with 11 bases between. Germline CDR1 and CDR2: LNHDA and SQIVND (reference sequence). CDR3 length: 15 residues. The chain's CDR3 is CASSIQGTHQETQYF. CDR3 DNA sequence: TGTGCCAGTAGTATCCAGGGAACACACCAAGAGACCCAGTACTTC.

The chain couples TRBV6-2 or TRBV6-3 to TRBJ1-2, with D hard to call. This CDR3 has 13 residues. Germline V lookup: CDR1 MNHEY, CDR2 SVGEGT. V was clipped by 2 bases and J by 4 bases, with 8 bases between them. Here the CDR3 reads CASSYTTAYGYTF. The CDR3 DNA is TGTGCCAGCAGTTACACCACGGCCTATGGCTACACCTTC.

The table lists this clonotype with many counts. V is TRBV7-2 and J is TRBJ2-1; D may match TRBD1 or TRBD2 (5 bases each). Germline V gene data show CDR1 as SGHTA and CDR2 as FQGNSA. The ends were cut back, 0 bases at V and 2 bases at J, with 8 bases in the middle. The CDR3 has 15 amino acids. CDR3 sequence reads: CASSLAWGPYNEQFF. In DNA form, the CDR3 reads TGTGCCAGCAGCTTAGCGTGGGGACCCTACAATGAGCAGTTCTTC.

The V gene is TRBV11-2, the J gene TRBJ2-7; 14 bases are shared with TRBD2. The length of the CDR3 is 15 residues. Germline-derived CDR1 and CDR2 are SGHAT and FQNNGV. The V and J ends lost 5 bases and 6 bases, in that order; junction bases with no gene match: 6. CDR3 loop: CASSNPGLAGVEQYF. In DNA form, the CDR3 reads TGTGCCAGCAGCAACCCGGGACTAGCGGGAGTCGAGCAGTACTTC.

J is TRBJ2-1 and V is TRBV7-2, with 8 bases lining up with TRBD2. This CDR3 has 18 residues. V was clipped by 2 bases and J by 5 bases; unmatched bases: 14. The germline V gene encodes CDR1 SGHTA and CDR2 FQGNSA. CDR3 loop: CASSLQPFRGGRNNEQFF. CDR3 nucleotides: TGTGCCAGCAGCTTACAGCCTTTCCGGGGGGGCCGTAACAATGAGCAGTTCTTC. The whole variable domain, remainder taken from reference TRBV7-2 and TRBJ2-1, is GAGVSQSPSNKVTEKGKDVELRCDPISGHTALYWYRQSLGQGLEFLIYFQGNSAPDKSGLPSDRFSAERTGGSVSTLTIQRTQQEDSAVYLCASSLQPFRGGRNNEQFFGPGTRLTVL.

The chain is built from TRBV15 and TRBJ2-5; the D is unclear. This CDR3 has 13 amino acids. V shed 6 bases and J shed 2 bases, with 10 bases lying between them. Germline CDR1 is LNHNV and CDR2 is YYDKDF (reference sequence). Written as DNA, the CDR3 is TGTGCCACCAGGTCGTCACTACAAGAGACCCAGTACTTC. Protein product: CATRSSLQETQYF.

The CDR3 coding sequence is TGTGCCAGCTCACCACCTCTAGCGGGAGGGCCGCGGGAGCAGTACTTC. Its translation is CASSPPLAGGPREQYF. V is TRBV18 and J is TRBJ2-7, with 12 bases identical to TRBD2. The CDR3 runs to 16 residues. The germline CDR1 and CDR2 sequences are KGHSH and LQKENI. Germline trimming cut 0 bases from V and 7 bases from J; bases unmatched to any gene: 7.

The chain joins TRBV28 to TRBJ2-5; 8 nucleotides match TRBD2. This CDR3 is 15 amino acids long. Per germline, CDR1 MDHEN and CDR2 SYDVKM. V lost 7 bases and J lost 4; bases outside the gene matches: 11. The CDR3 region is CASKSLAAVLETQYF. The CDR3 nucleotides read TGTGCCAGCAAGTCACTAGCGGCGGTACTAGAGACCCAGTACTTC.

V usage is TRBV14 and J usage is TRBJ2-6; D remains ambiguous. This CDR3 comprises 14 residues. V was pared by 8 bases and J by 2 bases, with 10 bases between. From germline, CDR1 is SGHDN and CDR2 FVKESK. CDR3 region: CASGKTTGANVLTF. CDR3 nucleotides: TGTGCCAGCGGCAAAACTACTGGGGCCAACGTCCTGACTTTC.

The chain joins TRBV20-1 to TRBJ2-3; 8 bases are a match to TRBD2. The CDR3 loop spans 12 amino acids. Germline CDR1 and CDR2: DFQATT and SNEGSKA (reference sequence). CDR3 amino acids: CSTRGGTDTQYF. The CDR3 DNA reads TGCAGCACGCGGGGGGGCACAGATACGCAGTATTTT.

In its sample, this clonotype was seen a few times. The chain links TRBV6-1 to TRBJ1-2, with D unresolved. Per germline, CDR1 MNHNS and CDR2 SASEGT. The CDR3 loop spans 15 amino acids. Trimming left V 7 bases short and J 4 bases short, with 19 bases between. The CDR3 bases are TGTGCCAGCACCGAACGGACTCACGATCCCTATGGCTACACCTTC. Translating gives CASTERTHDPYGYTF.

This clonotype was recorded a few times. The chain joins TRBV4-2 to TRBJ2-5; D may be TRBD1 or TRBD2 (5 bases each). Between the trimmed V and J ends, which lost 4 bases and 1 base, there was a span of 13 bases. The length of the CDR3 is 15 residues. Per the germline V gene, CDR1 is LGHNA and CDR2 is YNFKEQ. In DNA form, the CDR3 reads TGTGCCAGCAGCCCCCGGGGCAGCATCCAAGAGACCCAGTACTTC. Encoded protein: CASSPRGSIQETQYF.

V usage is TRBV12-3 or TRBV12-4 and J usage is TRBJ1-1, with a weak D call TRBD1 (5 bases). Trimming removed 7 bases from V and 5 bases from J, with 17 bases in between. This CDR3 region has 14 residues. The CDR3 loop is CASTLAGTKTEAFF. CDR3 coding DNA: TGTGCCAGCACCCTCGCAGGGACGAAGACTGAAGCTTTCTTT.

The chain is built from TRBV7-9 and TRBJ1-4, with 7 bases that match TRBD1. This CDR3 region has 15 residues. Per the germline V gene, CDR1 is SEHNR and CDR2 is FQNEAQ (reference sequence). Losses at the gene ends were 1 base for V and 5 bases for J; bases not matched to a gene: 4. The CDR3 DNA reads TGTGCCAGCAGCTTAGGTGGGACAGTGAATGAAAAACTGTTTTTT. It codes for CASSLGGTVNEKLFF. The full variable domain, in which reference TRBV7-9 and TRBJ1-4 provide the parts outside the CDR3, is DTGVSQNPRHKITKRGQNVTFRCDPISEHNRLYWYRQTLGQGPEFLTYFQNEAQLEKSRLLSDRFSAERPKGSFSTLEIQRTEQGDSAMYLCASSLGGTVNEKLFFGSGTQLSVL.

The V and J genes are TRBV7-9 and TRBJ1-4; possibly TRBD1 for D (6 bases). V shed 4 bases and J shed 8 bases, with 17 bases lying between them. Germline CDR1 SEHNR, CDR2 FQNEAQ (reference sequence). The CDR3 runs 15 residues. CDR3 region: CASSSMRTVVEKLFF. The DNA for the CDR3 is TGTGCCAGCAGCTCGATGAGGACAGTCGTGGAAAAACTGTTTTTT.

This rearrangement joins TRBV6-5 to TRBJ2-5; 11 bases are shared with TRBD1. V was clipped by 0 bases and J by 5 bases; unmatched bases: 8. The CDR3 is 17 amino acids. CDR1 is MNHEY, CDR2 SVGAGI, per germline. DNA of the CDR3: TGTGCCAGCAGTTACTCGGCTAGCGGGACAGGGGGGGAGACCCAGTACTTC. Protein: CASSYSASGTGGETQYF.

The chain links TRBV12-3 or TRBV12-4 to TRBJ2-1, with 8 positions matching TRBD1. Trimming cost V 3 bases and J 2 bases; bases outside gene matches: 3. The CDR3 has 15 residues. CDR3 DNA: TGTGCCAGCAGTTTTCCGGACAGGGCCTACAATGAGCAGTTCTTC. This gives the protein CASSFPDRAYNEQFF.

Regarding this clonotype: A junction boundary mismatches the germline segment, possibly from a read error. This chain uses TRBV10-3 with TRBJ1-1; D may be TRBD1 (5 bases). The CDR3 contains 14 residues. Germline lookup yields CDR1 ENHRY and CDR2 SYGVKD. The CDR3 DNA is TGTGCCATCAGTGCGTTCCAGGGAGATACTGTAGCTTTCTTT. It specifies CAISAFQGDTVAFF.

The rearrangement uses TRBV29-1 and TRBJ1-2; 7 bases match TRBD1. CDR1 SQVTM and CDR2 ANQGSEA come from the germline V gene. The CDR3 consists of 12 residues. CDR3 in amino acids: CGSGTEDYGYTF. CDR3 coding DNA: TGCGGCTCCGGGACAGAGGACTATGGCTACACCTTC.

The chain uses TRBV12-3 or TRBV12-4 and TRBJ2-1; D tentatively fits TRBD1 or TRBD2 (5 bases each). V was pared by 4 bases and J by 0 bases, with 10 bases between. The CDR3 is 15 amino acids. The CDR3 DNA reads TGTGCCAGCAGTTACGGGGCAAGCTCCTACAATGAGCAGTTCTTC. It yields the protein CASSYGASSYNEQFF.

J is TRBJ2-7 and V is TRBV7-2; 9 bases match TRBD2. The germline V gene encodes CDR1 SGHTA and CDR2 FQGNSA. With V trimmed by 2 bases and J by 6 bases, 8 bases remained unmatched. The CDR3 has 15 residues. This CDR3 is CASSLTAGGEGEQYF. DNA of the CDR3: TGTGCCAGCAGCTTAACTGCGGGGGGGGAAGGCGAGCAGTACTTC.

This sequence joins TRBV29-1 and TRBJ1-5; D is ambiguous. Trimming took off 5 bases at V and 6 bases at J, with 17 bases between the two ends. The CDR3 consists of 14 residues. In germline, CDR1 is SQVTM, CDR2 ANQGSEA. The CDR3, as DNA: TGCAGCGTTAGCTTGAACGTAGGGAGTCAGCCCCAGCATTTT. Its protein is CSVSLNVGSQPQHF.